The entry below gives a single TCR beta chain sequence along with its context. Its recognized antigen is unknown. Within one base of it there is no much larger clone, and no base qualities were kept. The source of the sample is a study of cytomegalovirus exposure and HLA in healthy donors (dated 2017 in TCRdb). Broadly, across the study: An earlier analysis of 550 to 700 of the donors reported more than 250 Gb of sequence data and around 110 million unique TCR beta sequences from 150 million to 200 million T cells. Donor age, sex, ethnicity and CMV serostatus were collected together with the repertoire data. Of the roughly 410 genotyped donors, less than 90% were placed in the genetic ancestry cluster associated with self-reported Caucasian donors. Genome-wide SNP genotypes for about 65% of the roughly 670 donors were used in a later genetic analysis, which treated that subset as a discovery cohort. The aim of the study was to test whether cataloging public T cell receptors could identify signatures of past pathogen exposure. The later analysis used no new phenotypic data to find candidate immune exposures, relying instead on TCR beta sequences and their occurrence across donors. Among around 400 genotyped donors of the cohort, an average of around 240,000 unique TCR beta nucleotide sequences were sequenced per donor, roughly a sixth of them non-productive. Five DR-DQ haplotypes were handled as single units for association and clustering because linkage in the cohort was strong. An early release that covered 500 to 800 HLA-typed donors contained about 300 gigabases of sequencing data and approximately 85 million unique TCR sequences. In an earlier analysis of roughly 540 of the donors, high-throughput TCR beta sequencing was used to judge whether each TCR beta V gene segment behaved as functional or pseudogenic. Besides the first cohort of more than 650 subjects, a separate validation cohort made up of about 120 different subjects was used. Typing coverage differed by locus: A, B, C, DRB1 and DQB1 were typed in roughly 629-630 donors, DQA1 in about 510, DPA1 in 606, and DPB1 in 400 to 480. In a later analysis, previously published TCR beta repertoires from roughly 710 donors were re-analyzed and high-resolution HLA genotyping was added so that TCR occurrence patterns could be studied. To predict cytomegalovirus infection status, the study brought together high-throughput TCR immunosequencing, statistical association of individual TCRs with disease status, and machine learning. Both class I and class II loci were covered by HLA typing, at four-digit resolution. All discovery cohort repertoires had been generated on a single sequencing platform. The study used immunosequencing to profile the T cell repertoires of about 670 subjects and linked those repertoires to cytomegalovirus serostatus.

The full study reports these points: Most CMV-associated TCR beta chains appeared to be HLA-restricted in a later analysis, and the HLA associations seemed to be driven largely by CMV exposure. V-gene and J-gene trimming of TCR beta chains was associated with a missense DCLRE1C variant in a later genetic analysis, and the association was replicated in an independent cohort. Some 15 rarely observed V segments, including chromosome 9 orphons, were excluded from the earlier analysis of some 590 of the donors because counts were too low. Several of the top co-occurrence clusters appeared to be linked to parvovirus B19, influenza, CMV and Epstein-Barr virus, according to a later analysis. In this cohort, only TCR beta chains were sequenced, and detectable features were limited by the absence of alpha or paired-chain data. Most TCR sequences were observed very rarely across donors, whereas some public TCRs were present in many individuals. A further reported finding was that TCR beta sequences accurately predicted the HLA-A and HLA-B alleles for most subjects in the first cohort. A group of highly shared sequence variants was considered likely to be a technical artifact of the sequencing pipeline. Because HLA typing was unavailable for some donors at each locus, only the typed subset was used in association tests. Broadly in line with IMGT annotations, most TCR beta V segments showed up in productive rearrangements about 87% or about 30% of the time in an earlier analysis of about 500 of the donors. In vitro tests confirmed that a few of the cytomegalovirus-associated TCR beta chains recognize cytomegalovirus antigens. The study listed 150 to 200 TCR beta chains as associated with cytomegalovirus. The authors suggested that the approach could potentially be extended to other disease states and immunological phenotypes. Linkage disequilibrium might explain the correlated functional status among segregating V segments, but an unknown experimental factor could not be excluded. In a later analysis, HLA-associated TCR beta chains were found to be more clonally expanded and to have lower generation probabilities than equally common non-associated chains. The presence/absence analyses assumed that sequencing depth was roughly uniform across donors, and that assumption may not be true. A later genetic analysis reported fewer N-insertions in productive TCRs among donors in an Asian-associated ancestry cluster than the roughly 700-donor mean. Cytomegalovirus status was reported to be diagnosed by the classifier with high specificity and sensitivity in both the original and validation cohorts. CMV serostatus was the only immune exposure information available for the cohort. In a later analysis, the rate of TCR association differed among HLA loci, with DRB1 alleles having the most associated TCRs and HLA-C alleles having the fewest. A later analysis associated 16,951 TCR beta sequences with specific HLA alleles at a false discovery rate of 0.05. Because the 87-base-pair reads could not distinguish some IMGT-functional V segments, including TRBV6-2 and TRBV6-3, those segments were excluded. Strong co-occurrence of HLA alleles, especially DR and DQ, made assigning TCR associations to individual alleles difficult.

The CDR3 holds 13 amino acids from the cysteine to the phenylalanine. Of the read, only the CDR3 DNA is kept; its 39 bases are in frame from base 1. V lost 3 bases and J lost 6 bases; the stretch between them is 13 bases long. The germline V gene (reference sequence) yields SGHNT for CDR1 and YYREEE for CDR2. The cohort comprised 550 to 700 healthy bone marrow donors. Cohort members were all nominally healthy when sampled, although unrecorded immune exposures were likely present. The donor was CMV seronegative and was included in the group of over 300 seronegative cohort members. A peripheral blood sample was collected from each donor, and TCR beta sequencing was performed on peripheral blood mononuclear cells. Genomic DNA extraction from the blood cell samples was performed with the Qiagen DNeasy Blood Extraction Kit. Library creation used the immunoSEQ multiplex PCR assay. The multiplex PCR relied on a mix of 60 forward primers for TCR Vbeta segments and 13 reverse primers for TCR Jbeta segments. The CDR3 region of rearranged TCR beta genes was amplified from genomic DNA with a multiplex PCR assay. The Illumina HiSeq System was used to sequence the amplified TCR beta libraries as 87-base-pair reads. From the authors' description of their analysis: A later analysis counted about 80 million unique TCR beta chains across the roughly 700 repertoires, and around 12 million of these chains were shared by at least two donors. A nearest-neighbor algorithm error-corrected the raw reads and collapsed the reads into unique sequences, merging closely related sequences to remove PCR and sequencing errors. To assign V, D and J gene segments, CDR3 sequences were aligned to IMGT reference sequences. For a sequence to be retained, a match of at least six nucleotides was required to both a V gene segment and a J gene segment. Rearrangements were classified as productive when the CDR3 lacked stop codons and remained in frame with V and J, and all other rearrangements were classified as non-productive. Following IMGT convention, CDR3 was defined as the stretch from the second conserved V-encoded cysteine up to the conserved J-encoded phenylalanine. In an earlier analysis of around 570 of the donors, sequences lacking an unambiguous match to a single V gene segment were excluded. In an earlier analysis of several hundred of the donors, a V segment was called functional when productive rearrangements were above 56.7%, and segregating when the standard deviation between donors exceeded 5%. A statistical classification framework was built to diagnose cytomegalovirus status from the catalog of TCR beta chain sequences. In a later analysis, TCR nucleotide sequences were compared against IMGT/GENE-DB human TR gene sequences so that V and J genes could be assigned. Using the TCRdist pipeline, a later analysis assigned CDR3 sequences along with most-parsimonious VDJ recombination scenarios. In a later analysis, each TCR beta chain was defined by its CDR3 amino acid sequence together with its V-gene family, and reads without a unique V-gene family were excluded. As a way to deal with suspected cross-contamination and a sequencing artifact, a later analysis dropped 450 to 600 nucleotide sequences that were highly shared and had low generation probability. In a later analysis, a clonal expansion index for each public chain was calculated from normalized within-repertoire ranks of inferred template counts. In a later analysis, generation probabilities were computed with a VDJ recombination model fitted to out-of-frame rearrangements, and the resulting probabilities were checked against IGoR. In a later analysis, TCR-TCR, TCR-HLA and TCR-CMV co-occurrence was scored with hypergeometric tests, and a repertoire-size bias correction was applied to TCR pairs. A later analysis estimated false discovery rates by permuting HLA or CMV assignments 20 times. In a later analysis, co-occurring TCRs were grouped using DBSCAN, and TCRdist sequence similarity was added for clustering within HLA-allele-positive subsets. Repertoires with fewer than 30,000 or more than 120,000 public chains, plus five repertoires with anomalous nucleotide sharing, were excluded from co-occurrence clustering. TCRdb carries this immuneACCESS record with in-frame sequences only. Its versions omit some clonotypes, under half of them owing to an unresolved V gene in the studies checked, with the rest unexplained. V and J calls and clone size come straight from that table; D and trimming were deduced from the DNA. The sample includes tens of thousands of clones, with 70% to 75% observed a single time. 5.4% of the sample rests with the top ten.

The chain is assembled from TRBV5-4 and TRBJ2-7, and possibly TRBD2, on 5 matching bases. The sequence derives from a woman in her 30s in good health and CMV-seronegative. The material sequenced was PBMCs. CDR3 sequence: CASSWTLSGEQYF. The bases are TGTGCCAGCAGCTGGACTTTGTCCGGCGAGCAGTACTTC.